These 27 T cell receptor beta chains share one sample of origin, sequenced in a study of CD8 T cells in Susac syndrome. Random hexamers were used to reverse transcribe the RNA input (roughly 0.5 to 1 ug). In TCRdb, the immunoSEQ multiplex PCR reads were re-called with MiXCR into one record per CDR3 protein. The data show 200,000 or so distinct CDR3 sequences, 90% to 96% seen once. What was sequenced was CD4+ T cells from PBMCs. These receptors all come from a human donor with multiple sclerosis.

V gene TRBV4-1 combines with J gene TRBJ1-2, with 12 bases lining up with TRBD1. J was trimmed by 1 base and V by 4 bases; bases with no gene match: 7. The V gene's germline CDR1 is MGHRA and CDR2 YSYEKL. The CDR3 has 17 amino acids. CDR3 DNA sequence: TGCGCCAGCAGCCGAGGGGGACAGGGGGCCCTTAACTATGGCTACACCTTC. This sequence encodes CASSRGGQGALNYGYTF.

V usage is TRBV28 and J usage is TRBJ2-1; TRBD1 matches 9 bases. The CDR3 sequence is 14 residues long. J lost 8 bases, V lost 10 bases, and 12 bases had no gene match. The germline V gene encodes CDR1 MDHEN and CDR2 SYDVKM. CDR3 in amino acids: CATKGTGTKDEQFF. In DNA form, the CDR3 reads TGTGCCACCAAGGGGACAGGGACGAAGGATGAGCAGTTCTTC.

The rearrangement links TRBV3-1 to TRBJ1-6; 7 nucleotides line up with TRBD1. This CDR3 spans 14 amino acids. CDR1 is LGHDT and CDR2 is YNNKEL in the germline V gene (reference sequence). With V trimmed by 6 bases and J by 6 bases, 5 bases remained unmatched. CDR3 DNA: TGTGCCAGCAGTCGACAGGGATCTAATTCACCCCTCCACTTT. It codes for CASSRQGSNSPLHF.

This clonotype was seen just once. This chain links TRBV14 with TRBJ1-2, with TRBD1 identical over 7 bases. From germline, CDR1 is SGHDN and CDR2 FVKESK. The CDR3 sequence is 12 residues long. Trimming removed 5 bases from V and 7 bases from J; junction bases left unmatched: 4. CDR3 loop: CASSADRVGYTF. The CDR3 DNA reads as TGTGCCAGCAGCGCTGACAGGGTTGGCTACACCTTC.

The CDR3 DNA is TGTGCCAGCAGCTTACGTCGCGCGGGGTCGGACTATGGCTACACCTTC. It yields the protein CASSLRRAGSDYGYTF. The V call is TRBV7-9, the J call TRBJ1-2; no firm D call. With 2 bases removed from V and 3 bases from J, the gap between germline ends came to 16 bases. Per germline, CDR1 SEHNR and CDR2 FQNEAQ (reference sequence). This CDR3 spans 16 amino acids.

The CDR3: CAWAPSLRETQYF. CDR3 in DNA: TGTGCCTGGGCCCCCTCTTTGAGGGAGACCCAGTACTTC. The chain employs TRBV30 and TRBJ2-5; D gene ambiguous. The germline V gene has CDR1 GTSNPN and CDR2 SVGIG (reference sequence). The CDR3 is 13 residues long. Deletions cut 5 bases from V and 5 bases from J, with 15 bases between.

The V call is TRBV3-1, the J call TRBJ2-1, with 12 positions matching TRBD2. The CDR3 is 17 residues long. Trimming at V came to 0 bases and at J to 10 bases, leaving 10 bases not matched to a gene. Germline CDR1 is LGHDT and CDR2 is YNNKEL (reference sequence). The CDR3 reads CASSQDRGLAGPKEQFF. CDR3 sequence (DNA): TGTGCCAGCAGCCAAGATCGGGGACTAGCGGGCCCGAAGGAGCAGTTCTTC.

The genes are TRBV12-3 or TRBV12-4 and TRBJ2-3; D remains ambiguous. The CDR3 loop spans 11 amino acids. V lost 7 bases to trimming and J lost 5 bases, with 7 bases between them. The CDR3 protein is CASNIGDTQYF. CDR3 sequence (DNA): TGTGCCAGCAATATCGGAGATACGCAGTATTTT.

The J gene is TRBJ2-1, the V gene TRBV30; TRBD2 agrees at 9 bases. Per germline, CDR1 GTSNPN and CDR2 SVGIG (reference sequence). This CDR3 has 15 amino acids. The V gene end was trimmed by 5 bases and the J gene end by 1 base; junction bases not matched to a gene: 6. The DNA for the CDR3 is TGTGCCTGGGACCAACTAGCGGGTTCCTACAATGAGCAGTTCTTC. Translated, it gives CAWDQLAGSYNEQFF.

The chain couples TRBV29-1 to TRBJ1-1, with 8 positions matching TRBD1. The J segment lost 4 bases and the V segment lost 7 bases, leaving 8 bases of the junction unmatched. CDR1 is SQVTM and CDR2 is ANQGSEA in the germline V gene. This CDR3 has 13 amino acids. CDR3 nucleotide sequence: TGCAGCGCCATGGGACAGGCTGGCACTGAAGCTTTCTTT. Translation: CSAMGQAGTEAFF.

The chain uses TRBV9 and TRBJ2-1; 9 bases are a match to TRBD2. Germline CDR1 SGDLS, CDR2 YYNGEE. V trimming: 2 bases; J trimming: 9 bases; junction bases outside the gene matches: 6. This CDR3 comprises 14 residues. The CDR3: CASSVGTSPSEQFF. Written as DNA, the CDR3 is TGTGCCAGCAGCGTGGGGACTAGCCCATCTGAGCAGTTCTTC. Together with reference TRBV9 and TRBJ2-1, the CDR3 gives the full variable domain: DSGVTQTPKHLITATGQRVTLRCSPRSGDLSVYWYQQSLDQGLQFLIQYYNGEERAKGNILERFSAQQFPDLHSELNLSSLELGDSALYFCASSVGTSPSEQFFGPGTRLTVL.

The chain employs TRBV3-1 and TRBJ2-5; D unclear. Trimming cost V 0 bases and J 6 bases, with 5 bases left between them. Germline V gene data show CDR1 as LGHDT and CDR2 as YNNKEL (reference sequence). CDR3 length equals 12 residues. CDR3 nucleotides: TGTGCCAGCAGCCAAGATAGGAAGACCCAGTACTTC. Translating gives CASSQDRKTQYF.

The chain's CDR3 is CATGTDTQYF. The CDR3 DNA is TGTGCCACCGGTACAGATACGCAGTATTTT. The chain recombines TRBV10-3 with TRBJ2-3; D unclear. Per germline, CDR1 ENHRY and CDR2 SYGVKD. The germline V and J ends were trimmed by 10 bases and 3 bases, with 5 bases remaining between them. CDR3 length: 10 residues.

The V gene is TRBV18, the J gene TRBJ1-6; possible D gene TRBD1, 5 bases. CDR3 length equals 16 residues. With 0 bases removed from V and 8 bases from J, the gap between germline ends came to 14 bases. Germline CDR1 and CDR2: KGHSH and LQKENI. CDR3 in amino acids: CASSPPGFRDDSPLHF. For the CDR3, the DNA is TGTGCCAGCTCACCACCCGGTTTTAGGGACGATTCACCCCTCCACTTT.

This chain links TRBV7-8 with TRBJ1-1; D not certain. V lost 2 bases to trimming and J lost 3 bases, with 13 bases between them. The CDR3 is made up of 15 amino acids. Germline-derived CDR1 and CDR2 are SGHVS and FQNEAQ. The CDR3 DNA is TGTGCCAGCAGCTTATTTGGCATTCGGGACACTGAAGCTTTCTTT. Translation: CASSLFGIRDTEAFF. Variable domain in full (rest from reference TRBV7-8 and TRBJ1-1): GAGVSQSPRYKVAKRGQDVALRCDPISGHVSLFWYQQALGQGPEFLTYFQNEAQLDKSGLPSDRFFAERPEGSVSTLKIQRTQQEDSAVYLCASSLFGIRDTEAFFGQGTRLTVV.

This rearrangement joins TRBV20-1 to TRBJ2-1; 7 nucleotides line up with TRBD1. The CDR3 sequence is 15 residues long. Germline values: CDR1 DFQATT, CDR2 SNEGSKA (reference sequence). Germline trimming cut 2 bases from V and 10 bases from J; bases unmatched to any gene: 14. For the CDR3, the DNA is TGCAGTGCTAGAATATCCGGGACAGTCGCCGGGGAGCAGTTCTTC. Protein product: CSARISGTVAGEQFF.

V usage is TRBV29-1 and J usage is TRBJ2-4, with D maybe TRBD1 (6 bases). Germline V gene sequence: CDR1 SQVTM, CDR2 ANQGSEA. There are 14 residues in the CDR3. The ends were cut back, 6 bases at V and 0 bases at J, with 12 bases in the middle. The CDR3 DNA reads TGCAGCGTACAGGGACACCTAGCCAAAAACATTCAGTACTTC. Protein product: CSVQGHLAKNIQYF.

This rearrangement joins TRBV15 to TRBJ1-1, with D maybe TRBD1 (5 bases). In germline, CDR1 is LNHNV, CDR2 YYDKDF (reference sequence). Trimming took off 4 bases at V and 4 bases at J, with 10 bases between the two ends. The CDR3 is 13 residues long. The CDR3 DNA is TGTGCCACCAGCACAGGGTTGAGCACTGAAGCTTTCTTT. This codes for CATSTGLSTEAFF.

The rearrangement joins TRBV13 to TRBJ2-7; D uncertain. The CDR3 covers 12 residues. CDR1 PRHDT and CDR2 FYEKMQ come from the germline V gene (reference sequence). V lost 4 bases to trimming and J lost 4 bases, with 8 bases between them. The CDR3 coding sequence is TGTGCCAGCAGCTCCCGGTTATACGAGCAGTACTTC. It codes for CASSSRLYEQYF.

This chain joins TRBV3-1 and TRBJ2-7; 8 nucleotides agree with TRBD2. The ends lost 3 bases at V and 7 bases at J; junction bases unmatched: 8. The CDR3 consists of 14 residues. The V gene's germline CDR1 is LGHDT and CDR2 YNNKEL (reference sequence). This chain's CDR3 is CASSHGGGSGEQYF. The CDR3 DNA is TGTGCCAGCAGCCACGGCGGGGGGTCGGGAGAGCAGTACTTC.

This CDR3 reads CASSSRLAGQDEQYF. The CDR3 coding sequence is TGTGCCAGCAGCTCGAGGCTAGCGGGACAGGACGAGCAGTACTTC. The gene calls are TRBV7-9 and TRBJ2-7, with D possibly TRBD2 on 9 matching bases. The length of the CDR3 is 15 residues. In germline, CDR1 is SEHNR, CDR2 FQNEAQ (reference sequence). Trimming cost V 4 bases and J 5 bases, with 18 bases left between them.

The J gene is TRBJ2-3, the V gene TRBV20-1; TRBD2 matches at 11 bases. The germline V gene encodes CDR1 DFQATT and CDR2 SNEGSKA (reference sequence). The CDR3 length is 13 residues. After removal of 3 bases from V and 5 bases from J, the junction contained 1 base not matched to a gene. The CDR3 DNA reads TGCAGTGCTAGTACTAGCGGGGGAGATACGCAGTATTTT. As protein: CSASTSGGDTQYF.

V is TRBV6-2 or TRBV6-3 and J is TRBJ2-1, with 10 bases aligning to TRBD2. Per the germline V gene, CDR1 is MNHEY and CDR2 is SVGEGT. V was pared by 10 bases and J by 2 bases, with 8 bases of the junction left unmatched. This CDR3 is built from 15 residues. This CDR3 is CATRFSGGTYNEQFF. CDR3 nucleotides: TGTGCCACCAGATTTAGCGGGGGGACCTACAATGAGCAGTTCTTC.

The rearrangement uses TRBV12-3 or TRBV12-4 and TRBJ1-5; 8 bases match TRBD1. Germline trimming cut 2 bases from V and 9 bases from J; bases unmatched to any gene: 9. The CDR3 loop spans 15 amino acids. The CDR3 sequence is CASSLRAGGRGPQHF. The CDR3 DNA reads as TGTGCCAGCAGTTTAAGGGCAGGGGGCCGGGGGCCCCAGCATTTT.

J is TRBJ2-6 and V is TRBV30; D unresolved. The length of the CDR3 is 13 residues. Trimming pared 4 bases from V and 0 bases from J, leaving 4 bases between. CDR1 is GTSNPN, CDR2 SVGIG, per germline (reference sequence). The CDR3 DNA is TGTGCCTGGACCCCCTCTGGGGCCAACGTCCTGACTTTC. Its translation is CAWTPSGANVLTF.

The gene calls are TRBV20-1 and TRBJ2-3; perhaps D is TRBD1 or TRBD2 (5 bases each). The CDR3 runs to 13 residues. Trimming pared 4 bases from V and 2 bases from J, leaving 10 bases between. CDR1 is DFQATT and CDR2 is SNEGSKA in the germline V gene (reference sequence). This CDR3 is CSATGPNTDTQYF. In DNA, the CDR3 is TGCAGTGCTACGGGACCTAACACAGATACGCAGTATTTT.

The chain links TRBV15 to TRBJ2-5, with 9 bases aligning to TRBD2. CDR1 LNHNV and CDR2 YYDKDF come from the germline V gene (reference sequence). The CDR3 loop spans 16 amino acids. The junction had 8 bases not matched to a gene; V was cut back by 1 base and J by 5 bases. The CDR3 sequence is CATSRVGGGAWETQYF. CDR3 DNA: TGTGCCACCAGCAGAGTCGGCGGGGGGGCCTGGGAGACCCAGTACTTC.